The present T cell receptor beta chain was sequenced within a study of shared clonotypes between healthy human individuals. Overall study: Each donor's CD8 memory used one plate, CD8 naive two, each CD4 subset three.

This clone has a handful of counts. Genomic DNA from each subset was divided evenly over several immunoSEQ plates. Assay: immunoSEQ multiplex PCR; the TCRdb copy retains only in-frame clones and omits some. In the table there are roughly 700,000 clones, over 65% of which are singletons. The CDR3 has 12 amino acids. Trimming took 4 bases from V and 7 from J, leaving 13 bases between them. The germline CDR1 and CDR2 sequences are SQVTM and ANQGSEA. Specimen: memory CD4+ T cells sorted from blood. Subset of the sample: CD45RA-negative fraction. The clonotype comes from a woman aged 25-40 years in good health. The V call is TRBV29-1, the J call TRBJ1-1; perhaps TRBD1 as D (5 bases). The CDR3 is CSVGRGRDEAFF. The DNA for the CDR3 is TGCAGCGTTGGGAGGGGCCGTGATGAAGCTTTCTTT.